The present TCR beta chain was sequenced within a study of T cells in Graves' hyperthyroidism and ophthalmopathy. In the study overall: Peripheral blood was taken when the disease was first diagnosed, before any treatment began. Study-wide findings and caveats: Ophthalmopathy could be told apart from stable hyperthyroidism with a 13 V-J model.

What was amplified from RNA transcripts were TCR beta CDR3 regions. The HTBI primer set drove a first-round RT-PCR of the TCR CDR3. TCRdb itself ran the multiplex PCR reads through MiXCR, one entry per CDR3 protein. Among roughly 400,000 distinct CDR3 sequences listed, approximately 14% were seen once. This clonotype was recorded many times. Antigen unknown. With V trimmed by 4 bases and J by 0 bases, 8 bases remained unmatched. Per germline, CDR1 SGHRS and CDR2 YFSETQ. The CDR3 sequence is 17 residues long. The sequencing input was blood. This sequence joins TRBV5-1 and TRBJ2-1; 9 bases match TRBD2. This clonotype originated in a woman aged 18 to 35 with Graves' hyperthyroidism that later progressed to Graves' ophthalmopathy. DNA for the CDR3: TGCGCCAGCAGCCCTTTAGCGGGAGTAGGCTCCTACAATGAGCAGTTCTTC. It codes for CASSPLAGVGSYNEQFF.